This T cell receptor (beta chain) was found in a study of T cells expressing NK-cell markers. Overall study: Sequencing of TCR beta repertoires drew on sorted CD3+CD56+NKG2C+, CD3+CD56+NKG2C- and CD3+CD56-NKG2C+ T cells.

One entry per CDR3 protein, without DNA, is what TCRdb gives after re-calling the 5' RACE reads. Its listing shows hundreds of thousands of distinct CDR3 sequences. Looked up from germline, CDR1 is SGHRS and CDR2 is YFSETQ. CDR3 length equals 16 residues. This chain connects TRBV5-1 to TRBJ1-1. Sample: blood T cells: a sorted CD56 or NKG2C T cell subset, CD4+ or CD8+ T cells, or bulk PBMC T cells (not recorded which). The source is a woman aged 18 to 75 in good health. The CDR3 region is CASSLTWIEKNTEAFF. Full variable domain (outside the CDR3, taken from reference TRBV5-1 and TRBJ1-1): KAGVTQTPRYLIKTRGQQVTLSCSPISGHRSVSWYQQTPGQGLQFLFEYFSETQRNKGNFPGRFSGRQFSNSRSEMNVSTLELGDSALYLCASSLTWIEKNTEAFFGQGTRLTVV.